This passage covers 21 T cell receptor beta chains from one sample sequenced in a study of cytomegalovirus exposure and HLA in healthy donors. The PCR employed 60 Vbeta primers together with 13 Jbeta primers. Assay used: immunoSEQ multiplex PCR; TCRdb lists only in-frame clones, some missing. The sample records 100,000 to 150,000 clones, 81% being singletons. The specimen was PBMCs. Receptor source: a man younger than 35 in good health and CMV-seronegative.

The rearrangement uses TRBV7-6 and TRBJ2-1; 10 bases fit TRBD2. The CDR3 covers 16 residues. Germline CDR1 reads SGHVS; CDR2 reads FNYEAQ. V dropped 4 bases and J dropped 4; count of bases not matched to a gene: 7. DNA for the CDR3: TGTGCCAGCAGCTCAGTAGCGGGGGGTACGTACAATGAGCAGTTCTTC. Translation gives CASSSVAGGTYNEQFF.

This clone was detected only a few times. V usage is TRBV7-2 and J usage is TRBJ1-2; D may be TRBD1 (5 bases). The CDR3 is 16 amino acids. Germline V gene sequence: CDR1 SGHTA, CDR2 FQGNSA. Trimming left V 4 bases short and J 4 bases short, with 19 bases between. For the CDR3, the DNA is TGTGCCAGCAGCTCCGAAGCCGCAGGGAACTTCTATGGCTACACCTTC. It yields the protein CASSSEAAGNFYGYTF. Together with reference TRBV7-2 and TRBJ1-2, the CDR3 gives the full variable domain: GAGVSQSPSNKVTEKGKDVELRCDPISGHTALYWYRQSLGQGLEFLIYFQGNSAPDKSGLPSDRFSAERTGGSVSTLTIQRTQQEDSAVYLCASSSEAAGNFYGYTFGSGTRLTVV.

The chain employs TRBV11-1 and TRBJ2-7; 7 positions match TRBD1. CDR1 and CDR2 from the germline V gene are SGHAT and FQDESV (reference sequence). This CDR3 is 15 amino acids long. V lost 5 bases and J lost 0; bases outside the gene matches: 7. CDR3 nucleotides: TGTGCCAGCAGCCGGGACAGCGATTACTCCTACGAGCAGTACTTC. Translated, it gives CASSRDSDYSYEQYF. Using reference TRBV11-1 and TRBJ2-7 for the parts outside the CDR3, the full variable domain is EAEVAQSPRYKITEKSQAVAFWCDPISGHATLYWYRQILGQGPELLVQFQDESVVDDSQLPKDRFSAERLKGVDSTLKIQPAELGDSAMYLCASSRDSDYSYEQYFGPGTRLTVT.

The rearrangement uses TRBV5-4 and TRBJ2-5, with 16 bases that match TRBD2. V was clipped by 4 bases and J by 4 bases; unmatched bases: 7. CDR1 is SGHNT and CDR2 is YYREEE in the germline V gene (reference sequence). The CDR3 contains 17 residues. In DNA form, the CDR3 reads TGTGCCAGCAGCCCCTTAGGGACTAGCGGGGGGGGAGAGACCCAGTACTTC. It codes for CASSPLGTSGGGETQYF.

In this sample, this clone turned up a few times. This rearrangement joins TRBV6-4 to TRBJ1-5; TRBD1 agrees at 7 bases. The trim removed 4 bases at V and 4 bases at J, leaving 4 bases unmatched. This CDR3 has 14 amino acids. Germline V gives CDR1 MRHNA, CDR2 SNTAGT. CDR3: CASSAGTANQPQHF. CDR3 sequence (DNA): TGTGCCAGCAGTGCCGGGACAGCGAATCAGCCCCAGCATTTT.

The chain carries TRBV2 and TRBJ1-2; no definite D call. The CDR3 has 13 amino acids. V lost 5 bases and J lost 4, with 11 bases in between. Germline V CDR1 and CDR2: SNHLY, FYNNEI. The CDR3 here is CASSLEVVYGYTF. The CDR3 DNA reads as TGTGCCAGCAGTTTAGAGGTGGTCTATGGCTACACCTTC.

CDR3 DNA: TGTGCCACCAGCAGAGAAACTAGCCTCTCTCCGGCCAAAAACATTCAGTACTTC. Translation gives CATSRETSLSPAKNIQYF. The V call is TRBV15, the J call TRBJ2-4; TRBD2 is a possible D gene (6 bases). Germline V gene data show CDR1 as LNHNV and CDR2 as YYDKDF (reference sequence). CDR3 length: 18 amino acids. The germline V and J ends were trimmed by 0 bases and 1 base, with 16 bases remaining between them. Full variable domain (outside the CDR3, taken from reference TRBV15 and TRBJ2-4): DAMVIQNPRYQVTQFGKPVTLSCSQTLNHNVMYWYQQKSSQAPKLLFHYYDKDFNNEADTPDNFQSRRPNTSFCFLDIRSPGLGDTAMYLCATSRETSLSPAKNIQYFGAGTRLSVL.

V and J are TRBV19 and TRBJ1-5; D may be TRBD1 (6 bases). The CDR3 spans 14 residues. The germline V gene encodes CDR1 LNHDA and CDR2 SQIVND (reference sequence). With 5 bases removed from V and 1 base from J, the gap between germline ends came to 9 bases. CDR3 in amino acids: CASSVDRSNQPQHF. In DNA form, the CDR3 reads TGTGCCAGTAGTGTCGACAGGAGCAATCAGCCCCAGCATTTT.

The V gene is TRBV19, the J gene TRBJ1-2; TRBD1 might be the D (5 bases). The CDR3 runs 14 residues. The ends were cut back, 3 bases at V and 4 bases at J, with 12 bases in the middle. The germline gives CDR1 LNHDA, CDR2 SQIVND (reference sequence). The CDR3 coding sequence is TGTGCCAGTAGTATCGACCGGGGGGGCTATGGCTACACCTTC. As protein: CASSIDRGGYGYTF.

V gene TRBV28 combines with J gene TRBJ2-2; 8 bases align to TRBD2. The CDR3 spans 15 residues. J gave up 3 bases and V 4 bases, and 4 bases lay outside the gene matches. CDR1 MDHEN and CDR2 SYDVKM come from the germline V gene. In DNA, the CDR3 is TGTGCCAGCAGTTCCGGGGGGGCCGACACCGGGGAGCTGTTTTTT. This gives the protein CASSSGGADTGELFF.

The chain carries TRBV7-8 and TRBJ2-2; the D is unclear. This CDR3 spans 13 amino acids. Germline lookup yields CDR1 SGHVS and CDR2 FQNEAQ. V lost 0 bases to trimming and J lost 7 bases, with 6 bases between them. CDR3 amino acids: CASSLARNGELFF. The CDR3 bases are TGTGCCAGCAGCTTAGCCAGGAACGGGGAGCTGTTTTTT.

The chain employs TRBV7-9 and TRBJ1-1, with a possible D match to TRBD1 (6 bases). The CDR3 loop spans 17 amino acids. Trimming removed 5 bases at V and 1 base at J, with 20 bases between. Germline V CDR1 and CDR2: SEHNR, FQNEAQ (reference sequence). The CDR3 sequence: CASSPRGAGVTNTEAFF. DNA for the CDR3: TGTGCCAGCAGCCCCCGGGGGGCAGGAGTAACGAACACTGAAGCTTTCTTT.

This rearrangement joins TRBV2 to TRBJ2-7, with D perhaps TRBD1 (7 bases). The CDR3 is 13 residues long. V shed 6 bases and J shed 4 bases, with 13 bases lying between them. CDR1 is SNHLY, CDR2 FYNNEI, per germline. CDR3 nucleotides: TGTGCCAGCAGGCGCCAGGGGGGATACGAGCAGTACTTC. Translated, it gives CASRRQGGYEQYF. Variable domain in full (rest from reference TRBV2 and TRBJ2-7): EPEVTQTPSHQVTQMGQEVILRCVPISNHLYFYWYRQILGQKVEFLVSFYNNEISEKSEIFDDQFSVERPDGSNFTLKIRSTKLEDSAMYFCASRRQGGYEQYFGPGTRLTVT.

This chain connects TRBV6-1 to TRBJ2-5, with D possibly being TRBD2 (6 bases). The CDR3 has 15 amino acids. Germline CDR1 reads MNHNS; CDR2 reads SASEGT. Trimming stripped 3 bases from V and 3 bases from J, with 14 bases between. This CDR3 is CASSEGRRPEETQYF. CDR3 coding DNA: TGTGCCAGCAGTGAGGGGAGGCGCCCCGAAGAGACCCAGTACTTC.

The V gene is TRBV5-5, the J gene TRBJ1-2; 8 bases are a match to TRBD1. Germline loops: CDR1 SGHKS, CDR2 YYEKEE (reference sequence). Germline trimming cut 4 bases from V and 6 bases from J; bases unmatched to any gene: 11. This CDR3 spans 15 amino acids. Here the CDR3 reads CASSLGQGASNGYTF. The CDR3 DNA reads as TGTGCCAGCAGCCTGGGGCAGGGGGCCAGTAATGGCTACACCTTC.

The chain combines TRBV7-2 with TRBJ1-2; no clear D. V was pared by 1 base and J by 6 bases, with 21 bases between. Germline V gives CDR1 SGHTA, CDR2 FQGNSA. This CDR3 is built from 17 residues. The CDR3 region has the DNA TGTGCCAGCAGCTTAGACCCTGGGGAGCGGGTTCTTCATGGCTACACCTTC. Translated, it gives CASSLDPGERVLHGYTF.

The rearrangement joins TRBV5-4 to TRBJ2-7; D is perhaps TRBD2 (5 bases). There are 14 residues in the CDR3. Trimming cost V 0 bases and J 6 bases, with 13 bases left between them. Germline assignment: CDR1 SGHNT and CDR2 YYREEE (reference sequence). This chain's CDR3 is CASSLEAREGEQYF. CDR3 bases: TGTGCCAGCAGCTTGGAGGCGAGGGAAGGCGAGCAGTACTTC.

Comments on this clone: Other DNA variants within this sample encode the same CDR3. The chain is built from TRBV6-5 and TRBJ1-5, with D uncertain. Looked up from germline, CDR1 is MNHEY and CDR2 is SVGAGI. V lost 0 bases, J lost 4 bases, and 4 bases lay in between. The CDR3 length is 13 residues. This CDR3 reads CASSYSSNQPQHF. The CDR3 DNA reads TGTGCCAGCAGTTACTCATCGAATCAGCCCCAGCATTTT.

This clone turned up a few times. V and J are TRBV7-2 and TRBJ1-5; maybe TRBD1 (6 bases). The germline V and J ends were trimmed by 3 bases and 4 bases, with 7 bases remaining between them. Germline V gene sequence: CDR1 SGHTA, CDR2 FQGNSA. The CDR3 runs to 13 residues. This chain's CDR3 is CASSFTGNQPQHF. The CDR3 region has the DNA TGTGCCAGCAGCTTTACAGGGAATCAGCCCCAGCATTTT.

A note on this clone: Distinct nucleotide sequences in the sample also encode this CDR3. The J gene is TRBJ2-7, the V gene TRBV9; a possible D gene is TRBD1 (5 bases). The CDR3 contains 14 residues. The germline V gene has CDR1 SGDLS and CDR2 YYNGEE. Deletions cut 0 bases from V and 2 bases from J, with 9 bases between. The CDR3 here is CASSVGQGAYEQYF. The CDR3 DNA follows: TGTGCCAGCAGCGTAGGTCAGGGCGCCTACGAGCAGTACTTC.

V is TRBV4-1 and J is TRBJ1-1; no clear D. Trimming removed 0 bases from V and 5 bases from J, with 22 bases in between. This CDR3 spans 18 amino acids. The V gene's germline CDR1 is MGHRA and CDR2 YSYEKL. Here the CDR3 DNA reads TGCGCCAGCAGCCAAGATCTATGGCGCGGGAGGGCCCGGACTGAAGCTTTCTTT. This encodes CASSQDLWRGRARTEAFF.